The T cell receptor beta chain described here comes from a study of T-cell reconstitution after alpha-beta-depleted transplantation in children. V was shortened by 6 bases and J by 2 bases, with 18 bases between the two germline ends. The CDR3 spans 16 residues. Germline V CDR1 and CDR2: MNHEY, SMNVEV (reference sequence). A TCRbeta library incorporating unique molecular identifiers was prepared. Using its own MiXCR run on the PCR reads, TCRdb lists one record per CDR3 protein. The sample lists a few hundred thousand distinct CDR3 sequences, roughly 27% occurring once. The V call is TRBV27, the J call TRBJ2-3, with a tentative D call TRBD1 (7 bases). This receptor was identified in a boy in the first two years of life with Wiskott-Aldrich syndrome, due to receive a stem cell transplant. Sequencing used PBMCs, obtained before TCRalphabeta/CD19-depleted stem cell transplant. The CDR3 DNA reads TGTGCCAGCAGGGCACAGGGGACTCTATTCACAGATACGCAGTATTTT. This encodes CASRAQGTLFTDTQYF.